This TCR beta chain was obtained from a study of cytomegalovirus exposure and HLA in healthy donors. V lost 5 bases, J lost 8 bases, and 13 bases lay in between. The CDR3 length is 13 residues. CDR1 and CDR2 from the germline V gene are SGHVS and FNYEAQ. PCR employed 60 Vbeta and 13 Jbeta primers. Clones were sequenced by immunoSEQ multiplex PCR, and TCRdb holds only the in-frame ones, with some missing. Among 73,000 or so clones listed, roughly 79% were seen once. Material for sequencing was PBMCs. The receptor comes from a man aged 45-60 years in good health and CMV-seronegative. The V gene is TRBV7-6, the J gene TRBJ2-1; weak D call: TRBD1 (5 bases). For the CDR3, the DNA is TGTGCCAGCAGCCTACCAGGGTCCGATGAGCAGTTCTTC. This sequence encodes CASSLPGSDEQFF. Variable domain in full (rest from reference TRBV7-6 and TRBJ2-1): GAGVSQSPRYKVTKRGQDVALRCDPISGHVSLYWYRQALGQGPEFLTYFNYEAQQDKSGLPNDRFSAERPEGSISTLTIQRTEQRDSAMYRCASSLPGSDEQFFGPGTRLTVL.